This T cell receptor beta chain was observed in a study of cytomegalovirus exposure and HLA in healthy donors. Overall study context: The approximately 120 validation repertoires used the same platform as the 500 to 700 first-cohort repertoires, a later analysis reported.

Concerning this clone itself: Antigen specificity is unknown.

The germline CDR1 and CDR2 sequences are SGHTA and FQGNSA. Trimming left V 1 base short and J 3 bases short, with 4 bases between. The length of the CDR3 is 12 residues. General observations from the study: Among TCR beta chains, those listed as cytomegalovirus-associated numbered approximately 150.

Generated by immunoSEQ multiplex PCR, the TCRdb table keeps only in-frame clones and is missing some. The repertoire holds over 60,000 clones, approximately 96% seen once, with about 3.5% in the top ten. The clonotype originates from a man aged 18 to 30 in good health and CMV-seronegative. Sequencing was performed on PBMCs. V is TRBV7-2 and J is TRBJ2-7, with D unresolved. The CDR3 spells CASSLVGYEQYF. CDR3 sequence (DNA): TGTGCCAGCAGCTTAGTCGGCTACGAGCAGTACTTC.